This record concerns one TCR beta chain sequence. The antigen remains unidentified. Trimming cost V 5 bases and J 0 bases, with 8 bases left between them. The CDR3 loop spans 14 amino acids. Germline V CDR1 and CDR2: LNHDA, SQIVND (reference sequence). The sample comes from a study of T cells after yellow fever vaccination. General study results and limits: Clones that expanded after primary vaccination mostly reappeared after the booster (roughly 96% CD4, approximately 89% CD8).

Using its own MiXCR run on the 5' RACE reads, TCRdb lists one record per CDR3 protein. The data show about 240,000 distinct CDR3 sequences, 6.9% seen once. This TCR was recovered from a young man who received the YFV17D yellow fever vaccine. The rearrangement uses TRBV19 and TRBJ2-1; no clear D. The material sequenced was CD4+ T cells sorted from PBMCs, taken 15 days after the yellow fever booster vaccination. CDR3 protein: CASSRDASYNEQFF. In DNA form, the CDR3 reads TGTGCCAGTAGTCGAGACGCCTCCTACAATGAGCAGTTCTTC.